This T cell receptor beta chain was obtained from a study of shared clonotypes between healthy human individuals. Study-level findings and limits: Among non-shared clonotypes, generation probabilities were lower than among those shared by all four donors. Generally, naive subsets came out with larger estimated richness than memory subsets.

The CDR3 consists of 13 residues. CDR1 MNHNS and CDR2 SASEGT come from the germline V gene. Trimming cost V 3 bases and J 0 bases, with 6 bases left between them. Sorted-subset replicate PCRs used around 220 ng DNA, 25,000 to 30,000 T cell genomes. TCRdb's table, derived via immunoSEQ multiplex PCR, lists solely in-frame clones and lacks some. The sample includes 110,000 or so clones, under 70% seen only once; the top ten take more than 20%. In regard to this clone: What it binds is not known.

The sequence was collected from a woman aged 30 to 39 in good health. What was sequenced was memory CD8+ T cells sorted from blood. Specified subset: CD45RO+ cells pooled with CCR7-negative TemRA cells. This chain links TRBV6-1 with TRBJ2-7; D call uncertain. The CDR3 sequence: CASSESGSYEQYF. The DNA of the CDR3 is TGTGCCAGCAGTGAGTCAGGCTCCTACGAGCAGTACTTC.